This T cell receptor (beta chain) was captured by sequencing in a study of cytomegalovirus exposure and HLA in healthy donors. Judged by abundance, this clone is medium-sized. The antigen remains undetermined. The germline V gene encodes CDR1 SNHLY and CDR2 FYNNEI. V was clipped by 6 bases and J by 1 base, with 16 bases between them. The CDR3 has 15 amino acids. Study outcomes and limitations: Sequencing depth roughly uniform across donors was assumed in presence/absence analyses. V segments that were indistinguishable, TRBV6-2 and TRBV6-3 among them, were omitted from analysis. In a later analysis, a missense DCLRE1C variant was linked to TCR beta V- and J-gene trimming. In an earlier analysis, about 87% or about 30%: the productive usage of most TCR beta V segments.

Both 60 Vbeta primers and 13 Jbeta primers went into the PCR. Only in-frame clones appear in the TCRdb table, and some are missing; sequencing was by immunoSEQ multiplex PCR. The sample holds roughly 110,000 clones, around 71% seen once. The chain combines TRBV2 with TRBJ2-7; a weak D match, TRBD1 (6 bases). Sequences were obtained from PBMCs. This TCR came from a boy aged 5-17 years in good health and CMV-seronegative. The CDR3 DNA reads as TGTGCCAGCAGGAGGGACATATCGCCTTCCTACGAGCAGTACTTC. Its protein product is CASRRDISPSYEQYF. Looking up the rest from reference TRBV2 and TRBJ2-7 gives the full variable domain: EPEVTQTPSHQVTQMGQEVILRCVPISNHLYFYWYRQILGQKVEFLVSFYNNEISEKSEIFDDQFSVERPDGSNFTLKIRSTKLEDSAMYFCASRRDISPSYEQYFGPGTRLTVT.